This TCR beta chain appears in the sequencing data of a study of CD8 T cells in ankylosing spondylitis. Regarding the study as a whole: Prior work had noted some motif variants in reactive arthritis blood and synovial fluid. Characteristic of ankylosing spondylitis blood, it appeared, was a TCR beta motif comprising several highly homologous variants.

5'-RACE, quantitative and with molecular barcodes, yielded the TCR beta libraries. TCRdb recomputed calls from the 5' RACE reads with MiXCR, one row per CDR3 protein. The sample holds some 150,000 distinct CDR3 sequences, roughly an eighth seen once. Trimming removed 2 bases at V and 6 bases at J, with 14 bases between. CDR3 length: 14 amino acids. Germline values: CDR1 SGHRS, CDR2 YFSETQ. This clonotype was counted a few times. The antigen is not known. This TCR was recovered from a female donor with ankylosing spondylitis or in good health (not recorded which). The rearrangement joins TRBV5-1 to TRBJ1-1, with D hard to call. The sample consisted of blood, either unsorted or a sorted T cell fraction (not recorded which). The CDR3 DNA reads TGCGCCAGCAGCTTACAGCCCCTTGGGGCTGAAGCTTTCTTT. It is translated as CASSLQPLGAEAFF.